This T cell receptor beta chain emerged from a study of brain T cells in children with intractable seizures (dated by TCRdb to the early 2020s). Study-level background: A NanoString immunology panel was first used to screen resected brain tissue from roughly 53 pediatric epilepsy surgery cases for immune gene transcripts. About 70% of the 12 selected surgery cases also had pre-surgery blood sequenced, which left four cases with brain tissue only. The study at large found these results: Sequencing depth differed between pre- and post-surgery blood, so clones missing from the pre-surgery sample may reflect undersampling. The patients' HCMV serostatus was not known, and viral specificity was inferred solely from CDR3 sequence similarity.

The germline V gene (reference sequence) specifies LNHDA as CDR1 and SQIVND as CDR2. The germline ends are 17 bases apart after V is trimmed by 4 bases and J by 0 bases. From the cysteine through the phenylalanine, the CDR3 covers 17 amino acids. Only the CDR3 region is kept as DNA, spanning 51 bases read in frame from base 1. Turning to this clone: There is no known antigen for this receptor. Base qualities are not at hand, and no much larger clone is one base apart.

The immunoSEQ assay was used to generate TCR beta chain sequences from genomic DNA. The paper's processing steps were these. CDR3 sequences that did not begin with the conserved framework cysteine at position 104 were removed manually. Clonality was calculated as one minus the normalized Shannon's Diversity Index, with values ranging from 0 (maximal diversity) to 1 (oligoclonal). To check whether a given CDR3 had different frequencies in two samples, for example brain versus blood, chi-squared comparison-of-proportions tests were used. Public clonotypes were found through immuneACCESS searches, while the VDJdb browser was used to judge similarity to known antiviral clonotypes. TCRdb took this table from immuneACCESS and kept in-frame rearrangements with V and J called. Such tables lack part of the clones; where checked against another copy, unresolved V genes explain under half of the gap, and the rest is unexplained. The D gene and trimming were derived from the DNA, and the V and J assignments and clone size from that table. The sample table contains 340,000 or so clones; only one count was recorded for nearly 95% of them. The ten largest make up 5% to 7% of the sample.

Per the publication, the time point label means: blood from clinic visit 5 months post-surgery; TSC patient then seizure free. The surgery cases showing the highest brain T cell transcript signatures were chosen for TCR beta chain sequencing of brain tissue and, when available, of blood. Before surgery, patients had received at least one anti-epileptic drug. The TCR-sequenced patients were children whose drug-resistant epilepsy was caused by tuberous sclerosis complex, focal cortical dysplasia, Rasmussen encephalitis or hemimegalencephaly. Bulk genomic DNA was extracted from unsorted brain tissue and whole blood with the Monarch genomic DNA purification kit.

The chain joins TRBV19 to TRBJ2-3, with TRBD1 tentatively as D gene (6 bases match). The receptor was isolated from a boy younger than two with tuberous sclerosis and intractable seizures. The sequences come from peripheral blood, collected approximately 5 months after surgery. The DNA sequence is given as TGTGCCAGTAGTAGTCCCCTGTTGGACAGCAGCACAGATACGCAGTATTTT. Translation gives CASSSPLLDSSTDTQYF.